Listed below are T cell receptor beta chains from one sample, sequenced in a study of siplizumab effects on memory and regulatory T cells. Method: immunoSEQ multiplex PCR; TCRdb's copy keeps in-frame clones and lacks some. The sample lists approximately 50,000 clones, about 94% occurring once. Sequenced input: CD8+ T cells sorted from blood. These receptors were obtained from a human donor in good health. CDR3s include the opening cysteine and the closing phenylalanine or tryptophan. A D gene is named only where the DNA matches it firmly. The size field is filled for only some rows; it gives once, few, many or a size class.

v_call	d_call	j_call	clone_size	cdr3_nt	cdr3_aa
TRBV6-6	.	TRBJ2-3	.	TGTGCCAGCAGTTCGGCGGGTAGCACAGATACGCAGTATTTT	CASSSAGSTDTQYF
TRBV29-1	.	TRBJ1-1	.	TGCAGCGTTGGGGGGGTGAACACTGAAGCTTTCTTT	CSVGGVNTEAFF
TRBV4-1	.	TRBJ2-7	.	TGCGCCAGCAGCCAAGGGAGGGGAATCTCCTACGAGCAGTACTTC	CASSQGRGISYEQYF
TRBV21-1	.	TRBJ2-7	.	TGTGCGATTAGTCGAAGGACTGACTCCTACGAGCAGTACTTC	CAISRRTDSYEQYF
TRBV7-2	.	TRBJ2-7	.	TGTGCCACGAATAGGGGGGACGAGCAGTACTTC	CATNRGDEQYF
TRBV7-8	.	TRBJ2-5	.	TGTGCCAGCAGTTTAAAGTGGGGGGCCCAAGAGACCCAGTACTTC	CASSLKWGAQETQYF
TRBV11-2	.	TRBJ2-3	.	TGTGCCAGCAGCCCCCCAGGTCATCCCACAGATACGCAGTATTTT	CASSPPGHPTDTQYF
TRBV30	.	TRBJ2-1	.	TGTGCCTGGGCCTCACGACCATGGAATGAGCAGTTCTTC	CAWASRPWNEQFF
TRBV19	.	TRBJ2-1	medium-sized	TGTGCCAGTAGCCCCCTAGTATACCATGAGCAGTTCTTC	CASSPLVYHEQFF
TRBV27	.	TRBJ2-5	.	TGTGCCAGTAAGATCGGGGGGCCCCAAGAGACCCAGTACTTC	CASKIGGPQETQYF
TRBV30	.	TRBJ2-5	.	TGTGCCTGCGATCCGGAGACCCAGTACTTC	CACDPETQYF
TRBV7-9	TRBD1	TRBJ1-2	.	TGTGCCAGCCAGGGACAGAAACTAGCTAACTATGGCTACACCTTC	CASQGQKLANYGYTF
TRBV30	.	TRBJ2-3	once	TGTGCCTGGAGTGTTCCCGGCACAGATACGCAGTATTTT	CAWSVPGTDTQYF
TRBV25-1	.	TRBJ1-1	.	TGTGCCAGCAGTGATAGAAACTATACGAACACTGAAGCTTTCTTT	CASSDRNYTNTEAFF
TRBV7-9	.	TRBJ2-3	.	TGTGCCAGCACCCGCGAATTCACAGATACGCAGTATTTT	CASTREFTDTQYF
TRBV19	.	TRBJ2-1	.	TGTGCCAGTGCCCCCAGTGGTGGGAGCTCCTACAATGAGCAGTTCTTC	CASAPSGGSSYNEQFF
TRBV6-1	.	TRBJ1-2	.	TGTGCCAGCAGGGAGGATTACTATGGCTACACCTTC	CASREDYYGYTF
TRBV11-3	.	TRBJ2-6	.	TGTGCCAGCAGCTTAGCCGCGCGGTTTGGTACGGCGGGGGCCAACGTCCTGACTTTC	CASSLAARFGTAGANVLTF
TRBV9	.	TRBJ2-3	.	TGTGCCAGCAGCGAAGGGGGTGCAGATACGCAGTATTTT	CASSEGGADTQYF
TRBV27	TRBD1	TRBJ1-2	.	TGTGCCAGCAGACCTGACAGGGGGAGAGGATATGGCTACACCTTC	CASRPDRGRGYGYTF
TRBV9	.	TRBJ2-5	.	TGTGCCAGGCCTCCAGGGAAAGAGACCCAGTACTTC	CARPPGKETQYF
TRBV28	.	TRBJ2-1	.	TGTGCCAGCCGCGTACTTTCCTCCTACAATGAGCAGTTCTTC	CASRVLSSYNEQFF
TRBV2	TRBD2	TRBJ2-3	.	TGTGCCACCGGACTAGCGGAGACAGATACGCAGTATTTT	CATGLAETDTQYF
TRBV7-8	TRBD2	TRBJ2-1	.	TGTGCCAGCAAGGCTAGCGGGGGGAATGAGCAGTTCTTC	CASKASGGNEQFF
TRBV4-1	TRBD1	TRBJ2-7	few	TGCGCCAGCAGCACGAGACAGGGGCCCGACGAGCAGTACTTC	CASSTRQGPDEQYF
TRBV28	.	TRBJ1-3	.	TGTGCCAGCAGCCTCACCCGGATCTCTGGAAACACCATATATTTT	CASSLTRISGNTIYF
TRBV5-4	TRBD2	TRBJ2-5	.	TGTGCCAGCTTCGCGGGAGGGGAGCAGTACTTC	CASFAGGEQYF
TRBV6-5	.	TRBJ2-1	.	TGTGCCAGCAGTTACTCTCTGTACAATGAGCAGTTCTTC	CASSYSLYNEQFF
TRBV7-6	.	TRBJ2-6	once	TGTGCCAGCCTAGGTTTTGGTGGGGCCAACGTCCTGACTTTC	CASLGFGGANVLTF
TRBV7-9	.	TRBJ2-2	.	TGTGCCAGCAGCTTAGGTCGGGGGGAGCTGTTTTTT	CASSLGRGELFF
TRBV5-4	.	TRBJ2-3	.	TGTGCCAGCAGCTTGGTTGGAGATACGCAGTATTTT	CASSLVGDTQYF
TRBV5-1	.	TRBJ2-7	.	TGCGCCAGCAGCTTGAGGCAGGGGGGCCCCTACGAGCAGTACTTC	CASSLRQGGPYEQYF
TRBV27	.	TRBJ2-5	once	TGTGCCAGCAGTCCGGACCAAGAGACCCAGTACTTC	CASSPDQETQYF
TRBV9	TRBD2	TRBJ2-5	.	TGTGCCAGCAGCCCAGCGGGAGGGGAGGCGGAGACCCAGTACTTC	CASSPAGGEAETQYF
TRBV9	TRBD1	TRBJ2-7	.	TGTGCCAGCAGCGAAACCGGGACAGCCTCCTACGAGCAGTACTTC	CASSETGTASYEQYF
TRBV5-1	.	TRBJ2-7	.	TGCGCCAGCAGCTTGGAACAGGGTATCTACGAGCAGTACTTC	CASSLEQGIYEQYF
TRBV30	.	TRBJ1-5	.	TGTGCCTGGAGCGACGGGTGGACCGATAGCAATCAGCCCCAGCATTTT	CAWSDGWTDSNQPQHF
TRBV10-1	TRBD1	TRBJ1-2	.	TGCGCCAGCAGTGAGTCCCCGACAGGGAATGGCTACACCTTC	CASSESPTGNGYTF
TRBV11-2	TRBD2	TRBJ2-3	.	TGTGCCAGCAGCTTAGACCTTAGCGGGAGCTTCGAAGATACGCAGTATTTT	CASSLDLSGSFEDTQYF